This T cell receptor beta chain was identified in a study of T cells in Graves' hyperthyroidism and ophthalmopathy. In its sample, this clonotype was seen a few times. Its antigen is undetermined. Study-wide results and caveats: Most clonotypes that expanded in the thyroid above 0.001 also showed up in blood.

Regions amplified from RNA transcripts were the TCR beta CDR3 regions. The TCR CDR3 was amplified in a first-round RT-PCR using the HTBI primer set. Via MiXCR, TCRdb re-called the multiplex PCR reads, giving one row per CDR3 protein. Counted here are 250,000 to 300,000 distinct CDR3 sequences, roughly 13% occurring once; the ten biggest clones make up roughly 7.9%. With 6 bases removed from V and 6 bases from J, the gap between germline ends came to 15 bases. The length of the CDR3 is 13 residues. The germline V gene encodes CDR1 DFQATT and CDR2 SNEGSKA (reference sequence). The clonotype was recovered from a woman aged 40 to 50 with Graves' hyperthyroidism. The chain uses TRBV20-1 and TRBJ2-1; D unclear. Sequenced input: blood. The CDR3, as DNA: TGCAGTGCCGCGAAAACAGATATCAATGAGCAGTTCTTC. Protein product: CSAAKTDINEQFF.